The 20 T cell receptor beta chains below all came from one sample that was sequenced in a study of Ad26.COV2.S vaccination and SARS-CoV-2 variants (dated by TCRdb to the early 2020s). The treatment or condition label, read with the paper, signifies: over 15 received Ad26.COV2.S at low or high dose, single or two shots; 5 received placebo; per-sample allocation not given. For vaccine and placebo recipients, repertoires were sequenced using samples collected on day 63 after the first injection. Library preparation was by the immunoSEQ multiplex PCR assay. TCRdb obtained this table from immuneACCESS and retained in-frame rearrangements with V and J assigned. These tables miss some clones; where compared with another copy, unresolved V genes account for less than half of the shortfall, and the remainder is unexplained. Counted in this sample were around 250,000 clones; over 75% of them appeared once. Around 3% of the sample lies in the top ten.

The sequenced sample was peripheral blood, obtained in a trial of Ad26.COV2.S vaccine versus placebo. These receptors all stem from a person between 18 and 60 years old who received the Ad26.COV2.S COVID-19 vaccine or a placebo.

The chain is built from TRBV5-6 and TRBJ2-5; TRBD1 is a possible D gene (6 bases). Germline V gives CDR1 SGHDT, CDR2 YYEEEE. This CDR3 is 14 amino acids long. The germline V and J ends were trimmed by 7 bases and 3 bases, with 16 bases remaining between them. The CDR3 coding sequence is TGTGCCAGCTTCTTCAGGGGATGGGAAGAGACCCAGTACTTC. Its translation: CASFFRGWEETQYF.

This sequence joins TRBV18 and TRBJ2-7; D gene ambiguous. The V gene's germline CDR1 is KGHSH and CDR2 LQKENI. This CDR3 is built from 15 residues. V gave up 6 bases and J gave up 3 bases, with 18 bases separating them. The CDR3, as DNA: TGTGCCAGCTCGGCCTTCGATCGCAGCTTCTACGAGCAGTACTTC. This codes for CASSAFDRSFYEQYF.

V gene TRBV6-5 combines with J gene TRBJ1-1; 8 bases align to TRBD1. Germline CDR1 is MNHEY and CDR2 is SVGAGI. With 6 bases clipped from V and 6 bases from J, the junction kept 9 bases outside the gene matches. The CDR3 covers 14 residues. Here the CDR3 reads CASRDRQGPPEAFF. The CDR3 nucleotides read TGTGCCAGCAGGGACCGACAGGGGCCCCCTGAAGCTTTCTTT.

The rearrangement uses TRBV5-1 and TRBJ1-2; D is ambiguous. V was clipped by 3 bases and J by 4 bases, with 13 bases between them. The CDR3 runs 14 residues. Germline V gene lookup returns CDR1 SGHRS and CDR2 YFSETQ. CDR3 amino acids: CASSSSTVTYGYTF. CDR3 DNA sequence: TGCGCCAGCAGCTCCAGCACGGTTACCTATGGCTACACCTTC.

DNA of the CDR3: TGTGCCAGCTCACCAGGTACGACCCATAATTCACCCCTCCACTTT. Its protein is CASSPGTTHNSPLHF. V and J are TRBV18 and TRBJ1-6; D is unresolved. CDR1 and CDR2 (germline): KGHSH, LQKENI. CDR3 length equals 15 residues. The V end was cut by 2 bases, the J end by 5 bases, with 10 bases between.

The genes are TRBV5-4 and TRBJ1-2; 10 nucleotides agree with TRBD1. CDR3 size: 14 residues. CDR1 SGHNT and CDR2 YYREEE come from the germline V gene (reference sequence). Trimming took 1 base from V and 6 from J; bases not matched to a gene: 3. CDR3 DNA: TGTGCCAGCAGCTTGTTGACAGGGGGCCATGGCTACACCTTC. Amino acids: CASSLLTGGHGYTF. Based on the CDR3 plus reference TRBV5-4 and TRBJ1-2, the full variable domain is ETGVTQSPTHLIKTRGQQVTLRCSSQSGHNTVSWYQQALGQGPQFIFQYYREEENGRGNFPPRFSGLQFPNYSSELNVNALELDDSALYLCASSLLTGGHGYTFGSGTRLTVV.

The chain links TRBV3-1 (or the pseudogene TRBV3-2) to TRBJ2-3; D uncertain. CDR3 length equals 13 residues. From germline, CDR1 is LGHDT and CDR2 YNNKEL (reference sequence). V lost 3 bases and J lost 6, with 10 bases in between. The CDR3, as DNA: TGTGCCAGCAGCCAGGGCTCTTGGGATACGCAGTATTTT. Translating it yields CASSQGSWDTQYF.

This clone was detected once. This chain links TRBV19 with TRBJ2-1, with 13 bases lining up with TRBD2. After removal of 9 bases from V and 6 bases from J, the junction contained 8 bases not matched to a gene. CDR1 and CDR2 (germline): LNHDA, SQIVND (reference sequence). CDR3 length equals 15 residues. CDR3 sequence reads: CASSWTSGSFNEQFF. The CDR3 coding sequence is TGTGCCAGCAGTTGGACTAGCGGGAGTTTCAATGAGCAGTTCTTC.

This chain joins TRBV18 and TRBJ2-7; a possible D gene is TRBD1 (6 bases). The CDR3 is 14 residues long. Per germline, CDR1 KGHSH and CDR2 LQKENI. V was trimmed by 3 bases and J by 7 bases, leaving 16 bases between them. The CDR3 nucleotides read TGTGCCAGCTCACCTTTGGACCAAGGGGGAGAGCAGTACTTC. Residues: CASSPLDQGGEQYF.

This clone was observed a handful of times. The chain joins TRBV3-1 (or the pseudogene TRBV3-2) to TRBJ1-5; D is uncertain. The CDR3 contains 15 residues. V lost 0 bases and J 6 bases, leaving 12 bases between the germline ends. The germline V gene encodes CDR1 LGHDT and CDR2 YNNKEL (reference sequence). The CDR3 DNA reads TGTGCCAGCAGCCAAGATAGTCCGGGAGGTCAGCCCCAGCATTTT. Protein: CASSQDSPGGQPQHF.

The V and J genes are TRBV27 and TRBJ1-2; no firm D call. The CDR3 covers 15 residues. Germline loops: CDR1 MNHEY, CDR2 SMNVEV (reference sequence). Deletions cut 6 bases from V and 1 base from J, with 15 bases between. CDR3 sequence reads: CASSPAAPVNYGYTF. The CDR3 region has the DNA TGTGCCAGCAGCCCGGCGGCACCTGTTAACTATGGCTACACCTTC.

The rearrangement joins TRBV5-4 to TRBJ2-3, with 8 bases aligning to TRBD1. The CDR3 sequence is 15 residues long. The germline CDR1 and CDR2 sequences are SGHNT and YYREEE (reference sequence). The ends lost 4 bases at V and 1 base at J; junction bases unmatched: 5. The CDR3 reads CASSRPGQGTDTQYF. The CDR3 DNA reads as TGTGCCAGCAGCAGACCGGGACAGGGCACAGATACGCAGTATTTT.

V and J are TRBV5-6 and TRBJ1-6; weak D call: TRBD1 (6 bases). Germline CDR1 is SGHDT and CDR2 is YYEEEE. The CDR3 is made up of 17 amino acids. V lost 1 base to trimming and J lost 3 bases, with 14 bases between them. The CDR3 region is CASSLITGGLYNSPLHF. The DNA of the CDR3 is TGTGCCAGCAGCTTGATAACCGGGGGGCTCTATAATTCACCCCTCCACTTT. Full variable domain (outside the CDR3, taken from reference TRBV5-6 and TRBJ1-6): DAGVTQSPTHLIKTRGQQVTLRCSPKSGHDTVSWYQQALGQGPQFIFQYYEEEERQRGNFPDRFSGHQFPNYSSELNVNALLLGDSALYLCASSLITGGLYNSPLHFGNGTRLTVT.

This clone has a single count. The chain employs TRBV5-1 and TRBJ2-7; D unresolved. Trimming took off 7 bases at V and 2 bases at J, with 10 bases between the two ends. Germline loops: CDR1 SGHRS, CDR2 YFSETQ. The CDR3 has 12 amino acids. The CDR3 coding sequence is TGCGCCAGCGGTAAGGGAACCTACGAGCAGTACTTC. Protein: CASGKGTYEQYF. Full variable domain (rest looked up from reference TRBV5-1 and TRBJ2-7): KAGVTQTPRYLIKTRGQQVTLSCSPISGHRSVSWYQQTPGQGLQFLFEYFSETQRNKGNFPGRFSGRQFSNSRSEMNVSTLELGDSALYLCASGKGTYEQYFGPGTRLTVT.

The chain combines TRBV30 with TRBJ1-3, with D perhaps TRBD1 (5 bases). The V gene lost 4 bases and the J gene lost 0 bases, with 16 bases spanning the gap. There are 16 residues in the CDR3. Germline V CDR1 and CDR2: GTSNPN, SVGIG (reference sequence). The CDR3: CAWTGRTILSGNTIYF. CDR3 DNA sequence: TGTGCCTGGACGGGACGGACCATTCTCTCTGGAAACACCATATATTTT.

The V and J genes are TRBV11-2 and TRBJ2-7; 8 bases fit TRBD1. Germline CDR1 and CDR2: SGHAT and FQNNGV. The CDR3 contains 13 residues. V trimming: 5 bases; J trimming: 2 bases; junction bases outside the gene matches: 2. Here the CDR3 DNA reads TGTGCCAGCAGCAGGGGACAGGCCTACGAGCAGTACTTC. It specifies CASSRGQAYEQYF.

The rearrangement links TRBV21-1 to TRBJ1-2; TRBD1 is taken as the D call from the table, unchecked against the DNA. TRBV21-1 represents a pseudogene. The CDR3 extends over 16 amino acids. The CDR3 DNA follows: TGTGCCAGCAGCAAAGCCCGTTTTGACAGGGTCGGTGGCTACACCTTC. It codes for CASSKARFDRVGGYTF.

The chain carries TRBV7-2 and TRBJ1-2; D is perhaps TRBD1 (5 bases). The CDR3 extends over 14 amino acids. The V end lost 5 bases, the J end lost 2 bases, and 12 bases lay between the germline ends. Per germline, CDR1 SGHTA and CDR2 FQGNSA. As DNA, the CDR3 is TGTGCCAGCAGCCGGGCGGGACGGAACTATGGCTACACCTTC. It translates to CASSRAGRNYGYTF.

The genes are TRBV9 and TRBJ2-1; maybe TRBD2 (7 bases). Germline CDR1 SGDLS, CDR2 YYNGEE. The V and J ends lost 0 bases and 2 bases respectively, with 9 bases between them. This CDR3 has 15 amino acids. The CDR3 loop reads CASSVAGGPYNEQFF. In DNA, the CDR3 is TGTGCCAGCAGCGTAGCGGGGGGCCCCTACAATGAGCAGTTCTTC.

V and J are TRBV30 and TRBJ2-6; 7 positions agree with TRBD1. The trim removed 2 bases at V and 0 bases at J, leaving 7 bases unmatched. The germline V gene has CDR1 GTSNPN and CDR2 SVGIG (reference sequence). The CDR3 extends over 17 amino acids. The CDR3 coding sequence is TGTGCCTGGAGTTTCAGGGGGATTAGCTCTGGGGCCAACGTCCTGACTTTC. It codes for CAWSFRGISSGANVLTF.